The 21 T cell receptor beta chains listed next were all sequenced from one sample in a study of T cells in localized non-small cell lung cancer. TCRdb's copy holds only in-frame clones and misses some; the assay was immunoSEQ multiplex PCR. This table holds tens of thousands of clones, approximately 90% found once. The sample in question was peripheral blood, obtained before any cancer treatment. The receptors were gathered from a female donor aged 60 or older with stage I lung adenocarcinoma.

The J gene is TRBJ1-2, the V gene TRBV5-1, with 9 bases identical to TRBD1. Trimming cost V 6 bases and J 4 bases; bases outside gene matches: 7. The CDR3 sequence is 14 residues long. Germline lookup yields CDR1 SGHRS and CDR2 YFSETQ. The CDR3 DNA reads TGCGCCAGCAACCCGGACAGGGGATTCTATGGCTACACCTTC. It codes for CASNPDRGFYGYTF.

The V and J genes are TRBV14 and TRBJ1-1; D is unresolved. The germline V gene has CDR1 SGHDN and CDR2 FVKESK. The CDR3 covers 14 residues. V was cut by 0 bases and J by 3 bases, with 8 bases left in between. The CDR3 spells CASSQDPSYTEAFF. In DNA, the CDR3 is TGTGCCAGCAGCCAAGATCCCAGCTACACTGAAGCTTTCTTT.

With respect to this clone: At one boundary the junction diverges from the germline segment, which might be a read error. The rearrangement links TRBV4-1 to TRBJ1-6; 9 bases line up with TRBD1. Germline V gene data show CDR1 as MGHRA and CDR2 as YSYEKL. This CDR3 is built from 17 residues. DNA of the CDR3: TGCGCCAGCAGTCAAGGACAGGGGCCCATCTATAATTCACCCCTCCACTTT. It specifies CASSQGQGPIYNSPLHF.

This clone is a singleton in its sample. The rearrangement joins TRBV28 to TRBJ2-7; 9 bases agree with TRBD1. The CDR3 is 15 residues long. The J segment lost 3 bases and the V segment lost 3 bases, leaving 6 bases of the junction unmatched. Germline CDR1 MDHEN, CDR2 SYDVKM. In DNA form, the CDR3 reads TGTGCCAGCAGTTTGGAGGGGACAGGGATCTACGAGCAGTACTTC. Residues: CASSLEGTGIYEQYF. Filled out from reference TRBV28 and TRBJ2-7, the complete variable domain reads DVKVTQSSRYLVKRTGEKVFLECVQDMDHENMFWYRQDPGLGLRLIYFSYDVKMKEKGDIPEGYSVSREKKERFSLILESASTNQTSMYLCASSLEGTGIYEQYFGPGTRLTVT.

This chain connects TRBV7-3 to TRBJ2-2; 7 nucleotides match TRBD1. V was pared by 5 bases and J by 4 bases, with 4 bases of the junction left unmatched. Germline V gives CDR1 SGHTA, CDR2 FQGTGA. The length of the CDR3 is 14 residues. CDR3 in DNA: TGTGCCAGCAGCCCCACAGGGGCCACCGGGGAGCTGTTTTTT. Translated, it gives CASSPTGATGELFF.

This chain connects TRBV10-2 to TRBJ1-4; 10 nucleotides agree with TRBD1. Unmatched junction bases numbered 10, after V lost 4 bases and J lost 8 bases. The CDR3 loop spans 16 amino acids. Germline values: CDR1 WSHSY, CDR2 SAAADI. The DNA of the CDR3 is TGCGCCAGCAGTGCCGGGACAGGGGAAGTTTACGAAAAACTGTTTTTT. It encodes CASSAGTGEVYEKLFF.

The rearrangement joins TRBV5-1 to TRBJ2-7; D not resolved. Trimming removed 6 bases at V and 4 bases at J, with 14 bases between. The CDR3 is 13 residues long. In germline, CDR1 is SGHRS, CDR2 YFSETQ. CDR3 residues: CASTPFRGYEQYF. The CDR3 DNA reads as TGCGCCAGCACCCCTTTCCGTGGGTACGAGCAGTACTTC.

The chain uses TRBV9 and TRBJ2-2, with a tentative D call TRBD2 (5 bases). Germline V gives CDR1 SGDLS, CDR2 YYNGEE. Trimming cost V 0 bases and J 4 bases, with 10 bases left between them. The CDR3 loop spans 15 amino acids. The DNA for the CDR3 is TGTGCCAGCAGCGTAGGGCTAGCCCCCACCGGGGAGCTGTTTTTT. Protein: CASSVGLAPTGELFF.

This chain uses TRBV5-8 with TRBJ2-6; D gene ambiguous. The CDR3 has 17 amino acids. V lost 2 bases and J lost 0, with 12 bases in between. The germline CDR1 and CDR2 sequences are SGHTS and YDEGEE. The CDR3 sequence: CASSFLSRTSGANVLTF. In DNA, the CDR3 is TGTGCCAGCAGCTTTCTGAGCCGGACCTCTGGGGCCAACGTCCTGACTTTC.

This chain uses TRBV6-5 with TRBJ2-5, with D possibly being TRBD1 (5 bases). Between the trimmed V and J ends, which lost 4 bases and 5 bases, there was a span of 20 bases. The CDR3 consists of 16 residues. Germline CDR1 reads MNHEY; CDR2 reads SVGAGI. The CDR3 sequence: CASSFGRRGLGETQYF. CDR3 DNA: TGTGCCAGCAGTTTCGGTCGAAGGGGATTGGGCGAGACCCAGTACTTC.

The chain links TRBV7-6 to TRBJ1-3; 9 bases map to TRBD1. After removal of 1 base from V and 3 bases from J, the junction contained 10 bases not matched to a gene. The CDR3 covers 18 residues. Germline V gene data show CDR1 as SGHVS and CDR2 as FNYEAQ. This chain's CDR3 is CASSLVPRGQGFGNTIYF. The CDR3 bases are TGTGCCAGCAGCTTAGTTCCGAGGGGACAGGGATTTGGAAACACCATATATTTT.

The chain employs TRBV2 and TRBJ1-1; D possibly corresponds to TRBD1 (5 bases). V was clipped by 7 bases and J by 1 base, with 16 bases between them. The CDR3 extends over 15 amino acids. Germline loops: CDR1 SNHLY, CDR2 FYNNEI. As DNA, the CDR3 is TGTGCCAGCACCCCAGGGAGGGGCAGGAACACTGAAGCTTTCTTT. Residues: CASTPGRGRNTEAFF.

J is TRBJ1-4 and V is TRBV4-1, with 10 bases fitting TRBD1. Germline CDR1 MGHRA, CDR2 YSYEKL. The CDR3 sequence is 20 residues long. Trimming took 0 bases from V and 0 from J; bases not matched to a gene: 10. The CDR3 region is CASSQDHWTGGSSTNEKLFF. The CDR3 bases are TGCGCCAGCAGCCAAGATCATTGGACAGGGGGATCTTCAACTAATGAAAAACTGTTTTTT.

V and J are TRBV19 and TRBJ2-2; 10 bases fit TRBD1. The CDR3 has 14 residues. After removal of 6 bases from V and 5 bases from J, the junction contained 3 bases not matched to a gene. Germline V gene sequence: CDR1 LNHDA, CDR2 SQIVND (reference sequence). The CDR3 DNA is TGTGCCAGTAGCCGACAGGGGGCTACCGGGGAGCTGTTTTTT. This encodes CASSRQGATGELFF.

The chain couples TRBV19 to TRBJ2-1; 13 bases agree with TRBD2. V lost 2 bases, J lost 8 bases, and 9 bases stayed unmatched. Germline V gives CDR1 LNHDA, CDR2 SQIVND (reference sequence). The CDR3 is 17 residues long. CDR3 protein: CASSIRAGLAGTDEQFF. The CDR3 bases are TGTGCCAGTAGTATAAGAGCGGGACTAGCGGGGACCGATGAGCAGTTCTTC. The full variable domain, with the rest looked up from reference TRBV19 and TRBJ2-1, is DGGITQSPKYLFRKEGQNVTLSCEQNLNHDAMYWYRQDPGQGLRLIYYSQIVNDFQKGDIAEGYSVSREKKESFPLTVTSAQKNPTAFYLCASSIRAGLAGTDEQFFGPGTRLTVL.

This clone has just a few counts. This chain connects TRBV28 to TRBJ1-2, with 10 nucleotides matching TRBD1. The V segment lost 5 bases and the J segment 9 bases; nucleotides outside the gene matches: 9. The germline V gene has CDR1 MDHEN and CDR2 SYDVKM. This CDR3 contains 14 residues. DNA for the CDR3: TGTGCCAGCAGTAACCGGGACAGGGGCTGGAGCTACACCTTC. This gives the protein CASSNRDRGWSYTF.

This clone was observed once. The V and J genes are TRBV29-1 and TRBJ1-2, with 8 bases identical to TRBD1. CDR3 length: 13 amino acids. CDR1 SQVTM and CDR2 ANQGSEA come from the germline V gene. The trim removed 6 bases at V and 3 bases at J, leaving 6 bases unmatched. In nucleotides, the CDR3 is TGCAGCGTGGGGACAGGTCTATACTATGGCTACACCTTC. Its translation: CSVGTGLYYGYTF.

This chain joins TRBV5-4 and TRBJ2-2; 10 bases fit TRBD2. The CDR3 totals 16 residues. Trimming cost V 4 bases and J 4 bases; bases outside gene matches: 7. Germline values: CDR1 SGHNT, CDR2 YYREEE (reference sequence). CDR3 sequence: CASSKASGGGTGELFF. The CDR3 DNA reads as TGTGCCAGCAGCAAGGCTAGCGGGGGAGGCACCGGGGAGCTGTTTTTT. The full variable domain, completed using reference TRBV5-4 and TRBJ2-2, is ETGVTQSPTHLIKTRGQQVTLRCSSQSGHNTVSWYQQALGQGPQFIFQYYREEENGRGNFPPRFSGLQFPNYSSELNVNALELDDSALYLCASSKASGGGTGELFFGEGSRLTVL.

The chain combines TRBV5-5 with TRBJ2-2; D perhaps matches TRBD2 (5 bases). The CDR3 sequence is 13 residues long. CDR1 SGHKS and CDR2 YYEKEE come from the germline V gene (reference sequence). The V end lost 4 bases, the J end lost 9 bases, and 13 bases lay between the germline ends. CDR3 amino acids: CASSGRPERELFF. CDR3 in DNA: TGTGCCAGCAGCGGGAGACCGGAGAGGGAGCTGTTTTTT.

The chain combines TRBV5-5 with TRBJ1-1; D unclear. The CDR3 contains 13 residues. CDR1 and CDR2 from the germline V gene are SGHKS and YYEKEE (reference sequence). V was shortened by 2 bases and J by 10 bases, with 15 bases between the two germline ends. The chain's CDR3 is CASSFGLISGAFF. CDR3 bases: TGTGCCAGCAGCTTTGGGCTCATCTCGGGAGCTTTCTTT. Using reference TRBV5-5 and TRBJ1-1 for the parts outside the CDR3, the full variable domain is DAGVTQSPTHLIKTRGQQVTLRCSPISGHKSVSWYQQVLGQGPQFIFQYYEKEERGRGNFPDRFSARQFPNYSSELNVNALLLGDSALYLCASSFGLISGAFFGQGTRLTVV.

The V and J genes are TRBV5-4 and TRBJ2-3; 8 bases match TRBD2. This CDR3 comprises 15 residues. Trimming removed 10 bases from V and 1 base from J; junction bases left unmatched: 11. The germline gives CDR1 SGHNT, CDR2 YYREEE (reference sequence). This CDR3 reads CAPYGGDLRTDTQYF. The CDR3 nucleotides are TGTGCCCCATACGGGGGGGACCTCCGCACAGATACGCAGTATTTT.